This T cell receptor beta chain was found in a study of human T cells and chemical hapten exposure. Whole-study context: Patients, a majority of them female, were diagnosed with alopecia areata, totalis or universalis. Broader study findings: TCRs at a frequency above 1 in 1000 stayed unchanged with DPC sensitization.

Germline-derived CDR1 and CDR2 are LGHNA and YSLEER. V shed 3 bases, J shed 4 bases, and the junction held 9 bases outside the gene matches. The CDR3 runs to 15 residues. TCRdb re-called the RACE reads with MiXCR, one entry per CDR3 protein. Among approximately 52,000 distinct CDR3 sequences listed, approximately 9.5% were seen once. The time point was: pre-sensitization, week 0. Treatment: therapeutic diphenylcyclopropenone sensitization with weekly scalp DPC. Whole blood that had not been fractionated was the source of extracted total RNA. Participating donors were patients with alopecia, aged 18 to 70 years, considered appropriate candidates for DPC. At least ten counts were recorded for this clonotype. Its antigen is undetermined.

The specimen was whole blood, collected in connection with sensitization to the hapten diphenylcyclopropenone (DPC). This chain uses TRBV4-3 with TRBJ2-7; TRBD2 matches 7 bases. This TCR was sampled from a young woman with alopecia areata. Some clones in this sample may be carry-over from other donors' samples. This CDR3 is CASSQLPGGLYEQYF. The DNA of the CDR3 is TGCGCCAGCAGCCAGTTACCGGGAGGCCTTTACGAGCAGTACTTC.